The present entry profiles one TCR beta chain with its context. The CDR3 consists of 16 residues. Germline lookup yields CDR1 GTSNPN and CDR2 SVGIG (reference sequence). Germline trimming cut 2 bases from V and 7 bases from J; bases unmatched to any gene: 10. This specimen belongs to a study of control samples from healthy donors and cancer patients. Sequencing used immunoSEQ multiplex PCR; TCRdb keeps in-frame clones, though not all of them. Among over 150,000 clones listed, nearly 96% were seen once. The TCR comes from a woman aged 25-40 years in good health. Specimen: blood. V usage is TRBV30 and J usage is TRBJ1-6; 8 bases agree with TRBD1. The CDR3 region is CAWSQTDRVPNSPLHF. The CDR3 nucleotides read TGTGCCTGGAGTCAAACGGACAGGGTCCCGAATTCACCCCTCCACTTT. Drawing the rest from reference TRBV30 and TRBJ1-6, the complete variable domain is SQTIHQWPATLVQPVGSPLSLECTVEGTSNPNLYWYRQAAGRGLQLLFYSVGIGQISSEVPQNLSASRPQDRQFILSSKKLLLSDSGFYLCAWSQTDRVPNSPLHFGNGTRLTVT.